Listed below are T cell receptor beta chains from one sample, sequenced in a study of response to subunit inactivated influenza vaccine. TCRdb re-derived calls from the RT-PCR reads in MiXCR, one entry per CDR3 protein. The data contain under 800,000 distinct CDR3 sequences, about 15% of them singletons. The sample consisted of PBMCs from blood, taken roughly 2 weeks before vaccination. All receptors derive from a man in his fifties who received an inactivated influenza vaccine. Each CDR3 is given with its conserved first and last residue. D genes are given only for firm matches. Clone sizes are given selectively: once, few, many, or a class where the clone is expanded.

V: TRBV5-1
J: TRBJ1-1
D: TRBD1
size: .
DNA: TGCGCCAGCAGCGCCGGGACAGGGTCTACTGAAGCTTTCTTT
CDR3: CASSAGTGSTEAFF

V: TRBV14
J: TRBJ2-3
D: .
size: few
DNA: TGTGCCAGCAGCCAAGATGAGGTAGCTTCAGATACGCAGTATTTT
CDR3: CASSQDEVASDTQYF

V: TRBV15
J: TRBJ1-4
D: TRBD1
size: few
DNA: TGTGCCACCAGCCGAGGACAGGCAACTAATGAAAAACTGTTTTTT
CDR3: CATSRGQATNEKLFF

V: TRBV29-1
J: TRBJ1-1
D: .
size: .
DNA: TGCAGCGTTGAAGATTTAAAGTCAAGAATGAACACTGAAGCTTTCTTT
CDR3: CSVEDLKSRMNTEAFF

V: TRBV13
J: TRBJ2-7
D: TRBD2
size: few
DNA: TGTGCCAGCAGCTTAAGGTCGGCTAGCGGGAGAATCAACGAGCAGTACTTC
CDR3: CASSLRSASGRINEQYF

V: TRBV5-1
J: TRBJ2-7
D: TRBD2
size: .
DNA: TGCGCCAGCAGGCCGACTAGCGGGGCCTTCTACGAGCAGTACTTC
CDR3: CASRPTSGAFYEQYF

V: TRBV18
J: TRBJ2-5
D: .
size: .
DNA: TGTGCCAGCTCCGAACAGGGAAGGAGTCAAGAGACCCAGTACTTC
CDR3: CASSEQGRSQETQYF

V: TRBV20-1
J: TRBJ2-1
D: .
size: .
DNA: TGCAGTGCCGGGAGAGAGGATGAGCAGTTCTTC
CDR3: CSAGREDEQFF

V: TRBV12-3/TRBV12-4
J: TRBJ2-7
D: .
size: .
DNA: TGTGCCAGCAGTTTAGCGCTATACTACGAGCAGTACTTC
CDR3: CASSLALYYEQYF

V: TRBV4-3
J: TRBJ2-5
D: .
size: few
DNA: TGCGCCAGCAGCCAAGATGTGGTCAGGGTAGGGGAGACCCAGTACTTC
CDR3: CASSQDVVRVGETQYF

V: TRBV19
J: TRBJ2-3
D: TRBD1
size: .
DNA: TGTGCCAGTAGTATAAATACAGGGGGTGCAGATACGCAGTATTTT
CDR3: CASSINTGGADTQYF

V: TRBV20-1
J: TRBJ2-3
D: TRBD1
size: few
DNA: TGCAGTGCTAGATCCATGGACAGGGGGCCGGATACGCAGTATTTT
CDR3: CSARSMDRGPDTQYF

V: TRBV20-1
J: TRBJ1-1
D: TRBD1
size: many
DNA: TGCAGTGCCGGACAGGGGGACACTGAAGCTTTCTTT
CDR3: CSAGQGDTEAFF

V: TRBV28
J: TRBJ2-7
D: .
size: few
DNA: TGTGCCAGCAGCTATAGGGGCTGGGGCGAGCAGTACTTC
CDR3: CASSYRGWGEQYF

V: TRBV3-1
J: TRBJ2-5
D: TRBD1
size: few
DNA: TGTGCCAGCACCAGGGACAGGGCGGGGCAAGAGACCCAGTACTTC
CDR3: CASTRDRAGQETQYF

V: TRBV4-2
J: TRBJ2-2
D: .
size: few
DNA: TGTGCCAGCAGCCAAGTATGGCCAGCTAACACCGGGGAGCTGTTTTTT
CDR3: CASSQVWPANTGELFF

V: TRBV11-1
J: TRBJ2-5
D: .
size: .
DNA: TGTGCCAGCAGCTCCAGATGGGGTCTTGAGACCCAGTACTTC
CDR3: CASSSRWGLETQYF

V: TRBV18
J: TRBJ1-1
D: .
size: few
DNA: TGTGCCAGCTCACCACCGCTTAAGAACACTGAAGCTTTCTTT
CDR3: CASSPPLKNTEAFF

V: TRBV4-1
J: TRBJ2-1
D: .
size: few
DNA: TGCGCCAGCAGCCAATATGGCCCCTACAATGAGCAGTTCTTC
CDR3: CASSQYGPYNEQFF

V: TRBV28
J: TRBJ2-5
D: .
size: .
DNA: TGTGCCAGCAGTCCCCCTCCCCTAGAGACCCAGTACTTC
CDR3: CASSPPPLETQYF

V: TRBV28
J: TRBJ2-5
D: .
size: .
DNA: TGTGCCAGCAGTTTTCGTATGCAGCCAGAGACCCAGTACTTC
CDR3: CASSFRMQPETQYF

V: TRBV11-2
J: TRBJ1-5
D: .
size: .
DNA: TGTGCCAGCAGCTTAGGGAGGTGGGGACATTCAGATCAGCCCCAGCATTTT
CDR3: CASSLGRWGHSDQPQHF

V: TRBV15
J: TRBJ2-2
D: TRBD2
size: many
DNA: TGTGCCACCAGCGGTAGCGGGTGGGGGGGCACCGGGGAGCTGTTTTTT
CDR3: CATSGSGWGGTGELFF

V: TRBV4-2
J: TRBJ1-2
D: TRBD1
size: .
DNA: TGTGCCAGCAGCCAAGGCCGCGGGCAGGGGGCTCACTATGGCTACACCTTC
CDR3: CASSQGRGQGAHYGYTF

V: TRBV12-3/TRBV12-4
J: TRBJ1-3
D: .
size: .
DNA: TGTGCCAGCAGTAATACAGGGCTCGGAAACACCATATATTTT
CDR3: CASSNTGLGNTIYF

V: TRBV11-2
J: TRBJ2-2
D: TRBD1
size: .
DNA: TGTGCCAGCAGCTGGTTACAGGGGCGGAACACCGGGGAGCTGTTTTTT
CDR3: CASSWLQGRNTGELFF

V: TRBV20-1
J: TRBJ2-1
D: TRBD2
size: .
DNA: TGCAGTGCTAGAGTGGGTACTAGCGGGCCTCTCAGTGGGTTCTTC
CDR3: CSARVGTSGPLSGFF

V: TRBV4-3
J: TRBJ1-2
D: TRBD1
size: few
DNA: TGCGCCAGCAGCCAAGATTGGCGACAGGGTGGTGGCTACACCTTC
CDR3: CASSQDWRQGGGYTF

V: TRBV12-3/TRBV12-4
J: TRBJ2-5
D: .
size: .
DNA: TGTGCCAGCGGATTCACTGAGACCCAGTACTTC
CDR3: CASGFTETQYF

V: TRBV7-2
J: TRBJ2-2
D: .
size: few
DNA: TGTGCCAGCAGCTGGAGATATCAAGGGTTTATGACCGGGGAGCTGTTTTTT
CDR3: CASSWRYQGFMTGELFF

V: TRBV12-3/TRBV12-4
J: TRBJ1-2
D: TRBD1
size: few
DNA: TGTGCCAGCAGTTTTGACAGGGGGCGAGCCCTCACCTTC
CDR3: CASSFDRGRALTF

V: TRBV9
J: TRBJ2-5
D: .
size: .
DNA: TGTGCCAGCAGCGTAGTAGGTAGCCAGGGGACCCAGTACTTC
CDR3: CASSVVGSQGTQYF

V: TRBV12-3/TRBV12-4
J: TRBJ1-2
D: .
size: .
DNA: TGTGCCAGCAGTAGGACGTATAGTAACTATGGCTACACCTTC
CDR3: CASSRTYSNYGYTF

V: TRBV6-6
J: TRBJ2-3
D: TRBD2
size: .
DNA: TGTGCCAGCTGTTCACTCGGACTAGCGGGGTTGGTAGATACGCAGTATTTT
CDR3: CASCSLGLAGLVDTQYF

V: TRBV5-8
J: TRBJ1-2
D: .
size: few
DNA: TGTGCCAGCAGCTTAGGACAGTTGGACTATGGCTACACCTTC
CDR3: CASSLGQLDYGYTF

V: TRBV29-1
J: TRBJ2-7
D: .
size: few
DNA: TGCAGCGTTGAGGGTGGGTCACTTTACGAGCAGTACTTC
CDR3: CSVEGGSLYEQYF

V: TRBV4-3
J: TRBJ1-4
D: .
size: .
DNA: TGCGCCAGCAGCTCCCGTCGGGGAACTAATGAAAAACTGTTTTTT
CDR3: CASSSRRGTNEKLFF

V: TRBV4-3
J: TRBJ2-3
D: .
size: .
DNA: TGCGCCAGCAGCCAAGGGTGGACAGATACGCAGTATTTT
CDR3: CASSQGWTDTQYF

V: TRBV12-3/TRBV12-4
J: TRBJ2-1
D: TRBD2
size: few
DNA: TGTGCCAGCAGGGAAAAGGGACTAGCGGTCTACAATGAGCAGTTCTTC
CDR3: CASREKGLAVYNEQFF

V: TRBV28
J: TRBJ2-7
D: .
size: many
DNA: TGTGCCAGCAGTTTCCTAGCGAGCTCCTACGAGCAGTACTTC
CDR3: CASSFLASSYEQYF

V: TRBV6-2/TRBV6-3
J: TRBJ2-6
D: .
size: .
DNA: TGTGCCAGCAGCTATAAAACGACAGGGACTTCTGGGGCCAACGTCCTGACTTTC
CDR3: CASSYKTTGTSGANVLTF

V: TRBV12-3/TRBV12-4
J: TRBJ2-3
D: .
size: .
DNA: TGTGCCAGCAGTTCTTTTCAAGCGGAGAGCACAGATACGCAGTATTTT
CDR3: CASSSFQAESTDTQYF

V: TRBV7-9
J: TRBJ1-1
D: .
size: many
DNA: TGTGCCAGCAGCTTAGCGATGGGGGACACTGAAGCTTTCTTT
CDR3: CASSLAMGDTEAFF

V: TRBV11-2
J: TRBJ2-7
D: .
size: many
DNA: TGTGCCAGCAGCCTGACTGGACAGTCCTACGAGCAGTACTTC
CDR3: CASSLTGQSYEQYF

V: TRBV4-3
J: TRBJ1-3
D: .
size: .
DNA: TGCGCCAGCAGCCAAGATGGGACGGGAAACACCATATATTTT
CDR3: CASSQDGTGNTIYF

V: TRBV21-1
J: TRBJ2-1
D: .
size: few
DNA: TGTGCCAGCAGCAAAGGGCCGTCCGGGGCCTACAATGAGCAGTTCTTC
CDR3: CASSKGPSGAYNEQFF

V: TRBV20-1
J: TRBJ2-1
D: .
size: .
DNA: TGCAGTGCTAGGGGCAGGCCGGGGAATGAGCAGTTCTTC
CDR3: CSARGRPGNEQFF

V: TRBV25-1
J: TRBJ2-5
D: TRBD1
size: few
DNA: TGTGCCAGCAGTGAATCGACAGGGTCGCAAGAGACCCAGTACTTC
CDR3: CASSESTGSQETQYF

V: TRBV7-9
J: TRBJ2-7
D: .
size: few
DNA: TGTGCCAGCAGCTCCATGATGTCCTCCGAGCAGTACTTC
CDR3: CASSSMMSSEQYF

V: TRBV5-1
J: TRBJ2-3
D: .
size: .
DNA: TGCGCCAGCAGCTTGACAGGGAGGGCTCCAGATACGCAGTATTTT
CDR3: CASSLTGRAPDTQYF

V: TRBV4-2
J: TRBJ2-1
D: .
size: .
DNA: TGTGCCAGCAGCCAAGAAGGGGCAGGGCAATTGGGCTACAATGAGCAGTTCTTC
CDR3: CASSQEGAGQLGYNEQFF

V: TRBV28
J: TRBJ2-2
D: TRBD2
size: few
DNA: TGTGCCAGCAGTTTAACTGGCGGGAGTTCCGGGGAGCTGTTTTTT
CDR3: CASSLTGGSSGELFF

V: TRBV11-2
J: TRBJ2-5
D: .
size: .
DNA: TGTGCCAGCAGCTTACCTCGGAAGGGCCAAGAGACCCAGTACTTC
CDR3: CASSLPRKGQETQYF

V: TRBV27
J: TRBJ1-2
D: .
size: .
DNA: TGTGCCAGCAGTTTACAGGGAGCTAACTATGGCTACACCTTC
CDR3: CASSLQGANYGYTF

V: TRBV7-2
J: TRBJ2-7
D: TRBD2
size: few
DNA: TGTGCCAGCAGAGCACCCCCGGGACTAGCGGGGGGTGAGCAGTACTTC
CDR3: CASRAPPGLAGGEQYF